This T cell receptor beta chain was documented in a study of cytomegalovirus exposure and HLA in healthy donors. Study outcomes and limitations: On later analysis, the bulk of CMV-associated TCR beta chains appeared to be HLA-restricted. The only immune exposure information that was available was CMV serostatus. Prediction of most subjects' HLA-A and HLA-B alleles by TCR beta sequences was reportedly accurate.

With respect to this clone: Antigen: not known.

The CDR3 is 14 amino acids. V lost 11 bases to trimming and J lost 2 bases, with 18 bases between them. The germline CDR1 and CDR2 sequences are MNHNY and SVGAGI (reference sequence). PCR amplification relied on 60 Vbeta primers (plus 13 Jbeta primers). Method: immunoSEQ multiplex PCR; TCRdb's copy keeps in-frame clones and lacks some. The data show around 190,000 clones, 65% to 80% seen once. The sequence was obtained from a man under 40 in good health and CMV-seropositive. Sequencing was carried out using PBMCs. This chain joins TRBV6-6 and TRBJ2-5; D possibly corresponds to TRBD1 (6 bases). CDR3 sequence reads: CASCEGELQETQYF. CDR3 coding DNA: TGTGCCTCCTGTGAGGGGGAGTTACAAGAGACCCAGTACTTC.